This T cell receptor (beta chain) is drawn from a study of blood T cells in healthy people across ages. The CDR3 spans 14 residues. Germline V gene lookup returns CDR1 SGDLS and CDR2 YYNGEE. Trimming cost V 0 bases and J 14 bases, with 17 bases left between them. For the second PCR, which ran for about 6 to 12 cycles, a sample-barcoded 5' primer and a J-beta primer mix were used. TCRdb independently ran MiXCR on the 5' RACE reads; one entry per CDR3 protein. The sample includes roughly 1.6 million distinct CDR3 sequences, about 35% seen only once; the top ten take 11%. The source is a woman aged 25 to 45 in good health. The sample was blood. The rearrangement links TRBV9 to TRBJ1-4, with D possibly matching TRBD1 (5 bases). CDR3 bases: TGTGCCAGCAGCGTAGAATCTGGTGTCGGGGCTCTGTTTTTT. Protein product: CASSVESGVGALFF.